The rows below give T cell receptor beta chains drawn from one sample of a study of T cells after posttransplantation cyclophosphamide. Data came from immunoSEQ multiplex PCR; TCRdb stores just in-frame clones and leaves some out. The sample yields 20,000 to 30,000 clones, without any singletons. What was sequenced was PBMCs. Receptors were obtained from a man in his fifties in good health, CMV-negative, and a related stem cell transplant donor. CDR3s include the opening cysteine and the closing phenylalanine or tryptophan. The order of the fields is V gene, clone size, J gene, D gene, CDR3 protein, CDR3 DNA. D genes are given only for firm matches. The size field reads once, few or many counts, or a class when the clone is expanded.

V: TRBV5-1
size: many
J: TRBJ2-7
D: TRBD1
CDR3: CASSKPQGDLYEQYF
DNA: TGCGCCAGCAGCAAACCGCAGGGGGACCTCTACGAGCAGTACTTC

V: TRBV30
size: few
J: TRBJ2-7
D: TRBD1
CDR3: CAARDRPYEQYF
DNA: TGTGCCGCGAGGGACAGACCCTACGAGCAGTACTTC

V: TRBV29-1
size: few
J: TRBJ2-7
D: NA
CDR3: CSVEPRAGSYEQYF
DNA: TGCAGCGTTGAACCCCGGGCAGGGTCCTACGAGCAGTACTTC

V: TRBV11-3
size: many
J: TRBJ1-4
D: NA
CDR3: CASSHRKRSNEKLFF
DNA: TGTGCCAGCAGCCACAGGAAGAGGAGTAATGAAAAACTGTTTTTT

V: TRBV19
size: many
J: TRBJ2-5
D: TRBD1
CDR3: CASRAIDRVQETQYF
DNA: TGTGCCAGTAGAGCAATTGACAGGGTTCAAGAGACCCAGTACTTC

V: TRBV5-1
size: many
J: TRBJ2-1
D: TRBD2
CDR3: CASSALASGAYNEQFF
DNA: TGCGCCAGCAGCGCCCTGGCTAGCGGCGCCTACAATGAGCAGTTCTTC

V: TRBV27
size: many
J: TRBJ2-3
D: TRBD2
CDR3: CASKLAGGDTQYF
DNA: TGTGCCAGCAAGCTAGCGGGGGGAGATACGCAGTATTTT

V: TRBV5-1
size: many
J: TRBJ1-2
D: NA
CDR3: CASSSSSVDYGYTF
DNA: TGCGCCAGCAGCTCCTCATCCGTAGACTATGGCTACACCTTC

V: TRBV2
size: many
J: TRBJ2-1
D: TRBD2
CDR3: CASSEGLAGVNEQFF
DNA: TGTGCCAGCAGTGAGGGACTAGCGGGGGTCAATGAGCAGTTCTTC

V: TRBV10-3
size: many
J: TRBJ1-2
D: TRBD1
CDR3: CAISDRTGPPGTYGYTF
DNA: TGTGCCATCAGTGATAGGACAGGACCCCCGGGAACCTATGGCTACACCTTC

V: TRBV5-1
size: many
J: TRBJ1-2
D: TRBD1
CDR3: CASSLGGQGTGGYTF
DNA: TGCGCCAGCAGCTTGGGGGGACAGGGAACCGGCGGCTACACCTTC

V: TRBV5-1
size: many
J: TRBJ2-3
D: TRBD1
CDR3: CASSLGDRATDTQYF
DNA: TGCGCCAGCAGCTTGGGGGACAGGGCAACAGATACGCAGTATTTT

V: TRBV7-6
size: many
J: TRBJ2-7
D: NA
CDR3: CASSLVTGFDEQYF
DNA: TGTGCCAGCAGCTTAGTGACGGGGTTCGACGAGCAGTACTTC